This TCR beta chain was sequenced for a study of patients and donors after allogeneic stem cell transplantation. Trimming took 7 bases from V and 0 from J, leaving 24 bases between them. Per germline, CDR1 SQVTM and CDR2 ANQGSEA. This CDR3 region has 18 residues. TCRdb used MiXCR to reprocess the RT-PCR reads, holding one entry per CDR3 protein. The sample consists of approximately 430,000 distinct CDR3 sequences, more than 15% of them appearing once. This clonotype was seen many times. The receptor's source is a human donor who was either an allogeneic HSCT recipient or a stem cell or donor lymphocyte infusion donor (not recorded which). It is not recorded whose cells these are; they may come from a transplant donor. The chain carries TRBV29-1 and TRBJ2-2, with a possible D match to TRBD2 (5 bases). The specimen was blood, either unsorted or a sorted T cell fraction (not recorded which). As DNA, the CDR3 is TGCAGCGCCACTTCCCCTCTTCTAGCTGCCGCGAACACCGGGGAGCTGTTTTTT. Protein: CSATSPLLAAANTGELFF.